This TCR beta chain was observed in a study of T cell responses to AZD1222 COVID-19 vaccine. Sequencing was performed with immunoSEQ multiplex PCR; in TCRdb, only in-frame clones are kept and a portion is missing. The sample yields fewer than 200,000 clones, around 90% seen once. Of note for this clone: Its target is not known.

The CDR3 is 16 residues long. Germline CDR1 reads LGHDT; CDR2 reads YNNKEL (reference sequence). V lost 1 base and J 4 bases, leaving 15 bases between the germline ends. Study-wide findings and caveats: White British ancestry dominated among donors, who included more females, and clonal diversity was possibly underestimated. With dominance at 160-218 and 743-854, vaccine-associated CD4 TCRs spanned spike.

The chain joins TRBV3-1 (or the pseudogene TRBV3-2) to TRBJ2-3; D is undetermined. The TCR comes from an adult in good health. This specimen consisted of peripheral blood, obtained on day 0 of AZD1222 vaccination. As DNA, the CDR3 is TGTGCCAGCAGCCAAGTTCTAGGAGTGGGGTCAGATACGCAGTATTTT. Residues: CASSQVLGVGSDTQYF.